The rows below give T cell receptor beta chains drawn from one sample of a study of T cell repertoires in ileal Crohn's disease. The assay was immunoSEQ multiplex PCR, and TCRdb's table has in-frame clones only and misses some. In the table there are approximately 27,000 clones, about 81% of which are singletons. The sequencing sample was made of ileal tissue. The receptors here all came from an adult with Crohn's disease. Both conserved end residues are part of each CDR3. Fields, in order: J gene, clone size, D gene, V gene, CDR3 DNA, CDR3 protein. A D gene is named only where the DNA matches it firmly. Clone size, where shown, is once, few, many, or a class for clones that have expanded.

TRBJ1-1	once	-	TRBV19	TGTGCCAGTAGTCTTACATTTAACACTGAAGCTTTCTTT	CASSLTFNTEAFF
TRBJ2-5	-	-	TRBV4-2	TGTGCCAGCAGCCAAGATACACAGGGAGTCCAAGAGACCCAGTACTTC	CASSQDTQGVQETQYF
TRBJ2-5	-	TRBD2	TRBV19	TGTGCCAGTAGTAGTCAGACTAGCGGTATTTCGGAGACCCAGTACTTC	CASSSQTSGISETQYF
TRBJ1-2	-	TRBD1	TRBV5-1	TGCGCCAGCAGCTTGACAGGGGCCCTCTATGGCTACACCTTC	CASSLTGALYGYTF
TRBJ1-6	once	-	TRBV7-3	TGTGCCAGCAGCTTAATCGAGAATTCACCCCTCCACTTT	CASSLIENSPLHF
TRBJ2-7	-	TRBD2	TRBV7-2	TGTGCCAGCAGCTTTACTAGCGGGGACTACGAGCAGTACTTC	CASSFTSGDYEQYF
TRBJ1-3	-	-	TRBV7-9	TGTGCCAGCAGCTTAGCCCAAGGAAACACCATATATTTT	CASSLAQGNTIYF
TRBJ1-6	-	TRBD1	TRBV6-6	TGTGCCAACTCGGACAGGGGGAGTGGACCCCTCCACTTT	CANSDRGSGPLHF
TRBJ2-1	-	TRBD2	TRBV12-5	TGTGCTAGTTCAAGGGGTTTTGGGTCGGGGGGGCTTTCCTACAATGAGCAGTTCTTC	CASSRGFGSGGLSYNEQFF
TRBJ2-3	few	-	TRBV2	TGTGCCAGCAGTGAAGGTGGGGCCCCAGATACGCAGTATTTT	CASSEGGAPDTQYF
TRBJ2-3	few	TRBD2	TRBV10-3	TGTGCCATCAAGAAGGGACTAGCGGGGGGAATCACAGATACGCAGTATTTT	CAIKKGLAGGITDTQYF
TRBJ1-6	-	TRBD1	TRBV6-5	TGTGCCAGCAGCGAGGACAGGGATAATTCACCCCTCCACTTT	CASSEDRDNSPLHF
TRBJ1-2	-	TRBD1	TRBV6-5	TGTGCCAGCAGCCCCGGGACAGGGGGCAGTGGCTACACCTTC	CASSPGTGGSGYTF
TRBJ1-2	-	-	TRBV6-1	TGTGCCAGCAGTCAATTCGGACGGGATAACTATGGCTACACCTTC	CASSQFGRDNYGYTF
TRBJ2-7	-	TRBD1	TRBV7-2	TGTGCCAGCAGCACTTGGACAGGGCCCTACGAGCAGTACTTC	CASSTWTGPYEQYF
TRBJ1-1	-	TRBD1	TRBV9	TGTGCCAGCAGCCCGGGACAGTTTACCACTGAAGCTTTCTTT	CASSPGQFTTEAFF
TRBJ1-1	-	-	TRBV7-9	TGTGCCAGCAGCCCTGGAGTTGTGGGTGAAGTTGCTTTCTTT	CASSPGVVGEVAFF
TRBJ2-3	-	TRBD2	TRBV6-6	TGTGCCAGCAGTTACTCGGGCGGGGGGGCCGGATTAACGCAGTATTTT	CASSYSGGGAGLTQYF
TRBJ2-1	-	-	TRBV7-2	TGTGCCAGCAGCTTAGTGCACAATTACTACAATGAGCAGTTCTTC	CASSLVHNYYNEQFF
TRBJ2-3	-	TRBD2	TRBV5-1	TGCGCCAGCAGCTTAGGGACTAGCGGGGGGGCTTGGCGCACAGATACGCAGTATTTT	CASSLGTSGGAWRTDTQYF
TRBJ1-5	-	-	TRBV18	TGTGCCAGCTCACCAAGTCAGATAAGCAATCAGCCCCAGCATTTT	CASSPSQISNQPQHF
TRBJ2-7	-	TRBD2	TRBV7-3	TGTGCCAGCAGCCGGACTAGCGGGGAATACGAGCAGTACTTC	CASSRTSGEYEQYF
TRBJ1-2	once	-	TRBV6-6	TGTGCCAGCAATGCAGGATCCTATGGCTACACCTTC	CASNAGSYGYTF
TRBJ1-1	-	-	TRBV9	TGTGCCAGCAGCGTATTTGGCCAGGACACTGAAGCTTTCTTT	CASSVFGQDTEAFF
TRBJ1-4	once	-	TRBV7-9	TGTGCCAGCAGCTTACCTGAGGAGGCCCGGTCCTATGAAAAACTGTTTTTT	CASSLPEEARSYEKLFF
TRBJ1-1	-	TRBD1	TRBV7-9	TGTGCCAGCAGTTATTCAGGGGGTGGAACTGAAGCTTTCTTT	CASSYSGGGTEAFF
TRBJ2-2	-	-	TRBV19	TGTGCCAGTAGGGAAGGGACAAAGACCGGGGAGCTGTTTTTT	CASREGTKTGELFF
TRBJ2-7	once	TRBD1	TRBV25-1	TGTGCCAGCAGTCCCCTAGGGTCCGGGACAGGGGTCTGGAACGAGCAGTACTTC	CASSPLGSGTGVWNEQYF
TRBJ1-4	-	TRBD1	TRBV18	TGTGCCAGCTCACCTTCCGGGACAGGGGGCGGCGTTGCTAATGAAAAACTGTTTTTT	CASSPSGTGGGVANEKLFF
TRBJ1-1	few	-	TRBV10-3	TGTGCCATCAGTGAGTCTGGGCAGGGGAACACTGAAGCTTTCTTT	CAISESGQGNTEAFF
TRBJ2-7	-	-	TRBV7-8	TGTGCCAGCAGCTTGACGGTAGCGGCCCTCGAGCAGTACTTC	CASSLTVAALEQYF
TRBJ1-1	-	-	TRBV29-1	TGCAGCGTTGAAGCCCGGGGGTTAAAGAACACTGAAGCTTTCTTT	CSVEARGLKNTEAFF
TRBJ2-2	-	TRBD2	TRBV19	TGTGCCACAGCAGCGGGGCGCACCGGGGAGCTGTTTTTT	CATAAGRTGELFF
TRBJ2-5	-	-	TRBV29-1	TGCAGCGTTGAAGAGATTTCGGGGAAAGAGACCCAGTACTTC	CSVEEISGKETQYF
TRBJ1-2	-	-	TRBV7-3	TGTGCCAGCAGCCCCTTTCCTATGTCCCCAGGGGAGGGCGGCTACACCTTC	CASSPFPMSPGEGGYTF